The clone carrying this TCR beta chain was seen many times. What it recognizes is unknown. This sample is part of a study of T-cell memory formation after mild COVID-19. Overall study results and limits: Clones that contracted from day 15 to 85 were balanced CD4/CD8, while later expanders leaned CD4+.

MiXCR was run by TCRdb on the 5' RACE reads, yielding one entry per CDR3 protein. The data hold 300,000 to 350,000 distinct CDR3 sequences, with roughly 13% observed a single time. The sample comprised PBMCs or a T cell subset sorted from them (not recorded which). The receptor comes from a man aged 18 to 29 who had mild COVID-19 (a few samples of this study predate the infection). Cell type and time point are not known.

The CDR3 DNA reads TGTGCCAGCAGTTTGGGGGAGCAGTTCTTC. Encoded protein: CASSLGEQFF. This sequence joins TRBV12-3 or TRBV12-4 and TRBJ2-1; D is unresolved. V gave up 3 bases and J gave up 10 bases, with 4 bases separating them. This CDR3 is 10 amino acids long.